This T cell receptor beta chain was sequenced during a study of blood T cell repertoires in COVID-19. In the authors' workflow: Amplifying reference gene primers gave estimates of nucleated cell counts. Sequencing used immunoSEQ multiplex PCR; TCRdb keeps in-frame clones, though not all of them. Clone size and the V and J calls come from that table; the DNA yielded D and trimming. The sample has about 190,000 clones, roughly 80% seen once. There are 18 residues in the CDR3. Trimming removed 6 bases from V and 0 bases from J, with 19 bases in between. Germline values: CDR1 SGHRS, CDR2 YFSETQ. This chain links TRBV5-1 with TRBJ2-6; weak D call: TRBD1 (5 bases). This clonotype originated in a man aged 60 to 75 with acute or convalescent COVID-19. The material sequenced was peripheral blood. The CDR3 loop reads CASNHQDTWSSGANVLTF. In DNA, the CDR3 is TGCGCCAGCAACCACCAGGACACCTGGAGCTCTGGGGCCAACGTCCTGACTTTC.